The 27 T cell receptor beta chains listed next were all sequenced from one sample in a study of neurological immune-mediated disorders. Time point described: longitudinal time-point 2. In TCRdb, the 5' RACE reads were re-called with MiXCR into one record per CDR3 protein. The table records more than 55,000 distinct CDR3 sequences, roughly 10% of them present only once. Input material: PBMCs. The source is a man aged 30 to 39 in good health.

As for this clonotype: The DNA is left out, because the CDR3 cannot be placed on it with certainty; the CDR3 is given as TCRdb lists it. This sequence joins TRBV5-1 and TRBJ2-7; the table gives TRBD2 as D, unverified against the DNA. The CDR3 length equals 21 residues, ends included. Germline V CDR1 and CDR2: SGHRS, YFSETQ. The CDR3 sequence: CDSSFYICSARLAGAPYEQYF.

This clonotype was seen ten or more times. The chain carries TRBV12-3 or TRBV12-4 and TRBJ2-5; 12 bases map to TRBD1. CDR3 length equals 14 residues. The V gene end was trimmed by 6 bases and the J gene end by 5 bases; junction bases not matched to a gene: 4. The CDR3 loop is CASRRDRGPETQYF. CDR3 nucleotide sequence: TGTGCCAGCAGACGGGACAGGGGGCCGGAGACCCAGTACTTC.

This clonotype was seen repeatedly, ten times or more. The chain recombines TRBV7-2 with TRBJ2-7; possible D gene TRBD2, 5 bases. Germline V gives CDR1 SGHTA, CDR2 FQGNSA. This CDR3 spans 16 amino acids. The V and J ends lost 0 bases and 3 bases respectively, with 15 bases between them. The CDR3 sequence is CASSLARILAGYEQYF. CDR3 bases: TGTGCCAGCAGCTTAGCGAGAATTCTAGCTGGCTACGAGCAGTACTTC. Together with reference TRBV7-2 and TRBJ2-7, the CDR3 gives the full variable domain: GAGVSQSPSNKVTEKGKDVELRCDPISGHTALYWYRQSLGQGLEFLIYFQGNSAPDKSGLPSDRFSAERTGGSVSTLTIQRTQQEDSAVYLCASSLARILAGYEQYFGPGTRLTVT.

Many counts were recorded for this clonotype. The V gene is TRBV28, the J gene TRBJ2-3; D uncertain. The CDR3 contains 11 residues. Germline-derived CDR1 and CDR2 are MDHEN and SYDVKM. V lost 1 base, J lost 5 bases, and 1 base lay in between. The CDR3 loop reads CASSLLDTQYF. CDR3 nucleotides: TGTGCCAGCAGTTTATTAGATACGCAGTATTTT.

This clonotype occurred many times. The V call is TRBV5-1, the J call TRBJ1-6; TRBD1 aligns across 8 bases. CDR1 and CDR2 from the germline V gene are SGHRS and YFSETQ. This CDR3 region has 15 residues. The J segment lost 8 bases and the V segment lost 5 bases, leaving 9 bases of the junction unmatched. CDR3 in amino acids: CASRGQASVDSPLHF. In nucleotides, the CDR3 is TGCGCCAGCAGGGGACAGGCCTCCGTGGATTCACCCCTCCACTTT.

This clonotype was detected ten times or more. V and J are TRBV7-3 and TRBJ2-3, with 8 nucleotides matching TRBD2. CDR1 and CDR2 (germline): SGHTA, FQGTGA. The CDR3 consists of 13 residues. The V gene end was trimmed by 4 bases and the J gene end by 13 bases; junction bases not matched to a gene: 10. Here the CDR3 reads CASSSELSGSKYF. In nucleotides, the CDR3 is TGTGCCAGCAGCTCAGAATTAAGCGGGAGCAAGTATTTT.

This clonotype was seen ten or more times. The chain is built from TRBV5-1 and TRBJ2-1; TRBD2 aligns across 14 bases. CDR1 and CDR2 from the germline V gene are SGHRS and YFSETQ. The V gene end was trimmed by 6 bases and the J gene end by 6 bases; junction bases not matched to a gene: 8. The CDR3 extends over 16 amino acids. CDR3 loop: CASNVVGLAGGNEQFF. The CDR3 coding sequence is TGCGCCAGCAACGTGGTCGGACTAGCGGGAGGCAATGAGCAGTTCTTC. The whole variable domain, filled in from reference TRBV5-1 and TRBJ2-1, reads KAGVTQTPRYLIKTRGQQVTLSCSPISGHRSVSWYQQTPGQGLQFLFEYFSETQRNKGNFPGRFSGRQFSNSRSEMNVSTLELGDSALYLCASNVVGLAGGNEQFFGPGTRLTVL.

In this sample, this clonotype turned up many times. The J gene is TRBJ2-7, the V gene TRBV15, with a weak D call TRBD2 (5 bases). This CDR3 region has 18 residues. CDR1 LNHNV and CDR2 YYDKDF come from the germline V gene (reference sequence). V lost 1 base, J lost 4 bases, and 23 bases lay in between. CDR3 nucleotides: TGTGCCACCAGCAGAGGAGGACCCTGGCTAGCAACCCTATACGAGCAGTACTTC. This encodes CATSRGGPWLATLYEQYF. Based on the CDR3 plus reference TRBV15 and TRBJ2-7, the full variable domain is DAMVIQNPRYQVTQFGKPVTLSCSQTLNHNVMYWYQQKSSQAPKLLFHYYDKDFNNEADTPDNFQSRRPNTSFCFLDIRSPGLGDTAMYLCATSRGGPWLATLYEQYFGPGTRLTVT.

The sample holds many counts of this clonotype. The rearrangement uses TRBV3-1 and TRBJ1-3; D remains ambiguous. This CDR3 has 14 residues. Germline V lookup: CDR1 LGHDT, CDR2 YNNKEL (reference sequence). V was trimmed by 1 base and J by 0 bases, leaving 4 bases between them. The CDR3 sequence is CASSQAASGNTIYF. CDR3 nucleotide sequence: TGTGCCAGCAGCCAAGCGGCCTCTGGAAACACCATATATTTT.

This clonotype was seen at least ten times. The chain uses TRBV11-2 and TRBJ2-3; no firm D call. The length of the CDR3 is 13 residues. Trimming took 5 bases from V and 4 from J, leaving 10 bases between them. In germline, CDR1 is SGHAT, CDR2 FQNNGV. In nucleotides, the CDR3 is TGTGCCAGCAGCCCCAATGGCCCAGATACGCAGTATTTT. Its translation is CASSPNGPDTQYF. Full variable domain (outside the CDR3, taken from reference TRBV11-2 and TRBJ2-3): EAGVAQSPRYKIIEKRQSVAFWCNPISGHATLYWYQQILGQGPKLLIQFQNNGVVDDSQLPKDRFSAERLKGVDSTLKIQPAKLEDSAVYLCASSPNGPDTQYFGPGTRLTVL.

In this sample, this clonotype turned up many times. V is TRBV27 and J is TRBJ2-3; 8 bases match TRBD1. Looked up from germline, CDR1 is MNHEY and CDR2 is SMNVEV (reference sequence). This CDR3 has 16 amino acids. J was trimmed by 5 bases and V by 5 bases; bases with no gene match: 12. The CDR3 DNA is TGTGCCAGCAGTCGGAGGGGTGTCAGGGGGCAAGATACGCAGTATTTT. Translating it yields CASSRRGVRGQDTQYF.

This clonotype appeared many times. The chain employs TRBV9 and TRBJ2-2; 12 bases line up with TRBD1. With 4 bases clipped from V and 7 bases from J, the junction kept 5 bases outside the gene matches. The CDR3 totals 15 residues. Germline lookup yields CDR1 SGDLS and CDR2 YYNGEE. The CDR3 coding sequence is TGTGCCAGCAGCTCGGGACAGGGGGCTGGCGGGGAGCTGTTTTTT. Protein product: CASSSGQGAGGELFF.

This clonotype was seen more than once but under ten times. The chain uses TRBV12-3 or TRBV12-4 and TRBJ2-1; 7 bases are a match to TRBD1. The CDR3 runs 16 residues. Trimming removed 3 bases from V and 3 bases from J; junction bases left unmatched: 8. This CDR3 is CASSLGLGQSYNEQFF. DNA for the CDR3: TGTGCCAGCAGTTTGGGTTTGGGACAGAGCTACAATGAGCAGTTCTTC.

This clonotype was observed a handful of times. The chain links TRBV29-1 to TRBJ1-1; 7 nucleotides agree with TRBD1. Germline values: CDR1 SQVTM, CDR2 ANQGSEA. The CDR3 extends over 16 amino acids. After removal of 8 bases from V and 4 bases from J, the junction contained 19 bases not matched to a gene. CDR3 DNA sequence: TGCAGCACACGACGGGGGTCGACAGGGTGGAGCACTGAAGCTTTCTTT. The encoded protein is CSTRRGSTGWSTEAFF.

This clonotype was recorded many times. The rearrangement links TRBV7-2 to TRBJ2-7; TRBD2 matches at 11 bases. Looked up from germline, CDR1 is SGHTA and CDR2 is FQGNSA. This CDR3 has 16 amino acids. The junction had 7 bases not matched to a gene; V was cut back by 4 bases and J by 2 bases. The CDR3 reads CASSSPGLAAPYEQYF. The CDR3 nucleotides read TGTGCCAGCAGCTCCCCGGGACTAGCGGCCCCCTACGAGCAGTACTTC.

This clonotype was counted ten times or more. The J gene is TRBJ1-6, the V gene TRBV7-2; 7 bases match TRBD1. Trimming removed 5 bases from V and 9 bases from J; junction bases left unmatched: 1. The germline V gene encodes CDR1 SGHTA and CDR2 FQGNSA. CDR3 length: 12 amino acids. The CDR3 DNA is TGTGCCAGCAGCCCAGGGGGTTCACCCCTCCACTTT. This encodes CASSPGGSPLHF.

The CDR3, as DNA: TGTGCCAGCAGCGAACTAGGCGGAGGGAGCTCCTACGAGCAGTACTTC. Residues: CASSELGGGSSYEQYF. J is TRBJ2-7 and V is TRBV14, with D possibly being TRBD2 (6 bases). This CDR3 region has 16 residues. The V end lost 5 bases, the J end lost 0 bases, and 17 bases lay between the germline ends. Looked up from germline, CDR1 is SGHDN and CDR2 is FVKESK.

Many counts were recorded for this clonotype. The genes are TRBV6-1 and TRBJ2-4; no firm D call. Between the trimmed V and J ends, which lost 5 bases and 3 bases, there was a span of 14 bases. Germline V CDR1 and CDR2: MNHNS, SASEGT. The CDR3 runs to 15 residues. In DNA form, the CDR3 reads TGTGCCAGCAGTATCAGCCTAATCGTCAAAAACATTCAGTACTTC. Protein sequence: CASSISLIVKNIQYF.

Regarding this clonotype: A much bigger clone sits one base away, suggesting this may be a read error. The chain recombines TRBV20-1 with TRBJ2-7; 8 bases match TRBD1. Germline assignment: CDR1 DFQATT and CDR2 SNEGSKA (reference sequence). This CDR3 is built from 13 residues. The CDR3 region is CSAPRTGTYEKYF. The CDR3 nucleotides read TGCAGTGCTCCTCGGACAGGGACCTACGAGAAGTACTTC.

Ten or more counts support this clonotype. The chain recombines TRBV20-1 with TRBJ2-1; D is ambiguous. The V gene lost 5 bases and the J gene lost 6 bases, with 8 bases spanning the gap. Germline loops: CDR1 DFQATT, CDR2 SNEGSKA (reference sequence). The CDR3 covers 11 residues. The DNA for the CDR3 is TGCAGTGCTCGACAACTCAATGAGCAGTTCTTC. Amino acid sequence: CSARQLNEQFF.

This clonotype has at least ten counts. The chain uses TRBV28 and TRBJ2-3, with D unclear. Germline loops: CDR1 MDHEN, CDR2 SYDVKM. CDR3 length equals 15 residues. Trimming took off 8 bases at V and 0 bases at J, with 15 bases between the two ends. CDR3 bases: TGTGCCAGCTCTCAGCTAGACCCTAGCACAGATACGCAGTATTTT. Protein: CASSQLDPSTDTQYF. Variable domain in full (rest from reference TRBV28 and TRBJ2-3): DVKVTQSSRYLVKRTGEKVFLECVQDMDHENMFWYRQDPGLGLRLIYFSYDVKMKEKGDIPEGYSVSREKKERFSLILESASTNQTSMYLCASSQLDPSTDTQYFGPGTRLTVL.

This clonotype has ten or more counts. The chain uses TRBV3-1 and TRBJ2-1, with D possibly being TRBD1 (5 bases). V lost 4 bases and J 9 bases, leaving 13 bases between the germline ends. The CDR3 contains 13 residues. The germline CDR1 and CDR2 sequences are LGHDT and YNNKEL (reference sequence). This CDR3 reads CASSRFQGGEQFF. In DNA form, the CDR3 reads TGTGCCAGCAGCCGGTTCCAGGGTGGTGAGCAGTTCTTC.

Comment on this clonotype: This may be a read error, as it is one base from a much larger clone. The rearrangement uses TRBV5-1 and TRBJ1-6, with D tentatively TRBD1 (5 bases). Germline V gene sequence: CDR1 SGHRS, CDR2 YFSETQ. The length of the CDR3 is 16 residues. V lost 0 bases and J 6 bases, leaving 13 bases between the germline ends. As DNA, the CDR3 is TGCGCCAGCAGCTTGGTCCCAGGGAGCAGTAATTCACCCCTCCACTTT. It codes for CASSLVPGSSNSPLHF.

This clonotype showed up many times. The chain joins TRBV29-1 to TRBJ2-5; 7 positions match TRBD1. CDR1 is SQVTM and CDR2 is ANQGSEA in the germline V gene. The CDR3 covers 14 residues. Germline trimming cut 8 bases from V and 3 bases from J; bases unmatched to any gene: 12. Here the CDR3 DNA reads TGCAGCATACAAGACAGGGCCTCAAAAGAGACCCAGTACTTC. Protein: CSIQDRASKETQYF.

At least ten counts were recorded for this clonotype. The chain recombines TRBV7-3 with TRBJ2-6; 7 bases map to TRBD1. V was clipped by 1 base and J by 2 bases; unmatched bases: 2. CDR1 is SGHTA and CDR2 is FQGTGA in the germline V gene. CDR3 length equals 16 residues. Here the CDR3 reads CASSLKGGPGANVLTF. The CDR3 DNA reads TGTGCCAGCAGCTTAAAAGGGGGCCCTGGGGCCAACGTCCTGACTTTC.

This clonotype was seen ten or more times. The chain uses TRBV15 and TRBJ2-3; 10 nucleotides line up with TRBD2. Trimming cost V 3 bases and J 0 bases; bases outside gene matches: 0. CDR3 length: 15 amino acids. Germline V gene data show CDR1 as LNHNV and CDR2 as YYDKDF (reference sequence). The CDR3: CATSRTSGSTDTQYF. Written as DNA, the CDR3 is TGTGCCACCAGCAGGACTAGCGGGAGCACAGATACGCAGTATTTT.

This clonotype appeared many times. The genes are TRBV7-8 and TRBJ2-7; 12 bases align to TRBD2. This CDR3 has 16 residues. J lost 2 bases, V lost 1 base, and 3 bases had no gene match. In germline, CDR1 is SGHVS, CDR2 FQNEAQ. DNA for the CDR3: TGTGCCAGCAGCTTAGGGACTAGCGGGGCAACCTACGAGCAGTACTTC. Residues: CASSLGTSGATYEQYF.